This TCR beta chain was sequenced during a study of molecular identifiers for immune sequencing clone quantification. TCRdb fed the PCR reads into MiXCR, producing one record per CDR3 protein. This sample yields 300,000 to 350,000 distinct CDR3 sequences, of which over 20% are seen a single time; roughly 0.86% belongs to the top ten. This clonotype was detected ten times or more. Germline V gene data show CDR1 as SEHNR and CDR2 as FQNEAQ (reference sequence). Deletions cut 6 bases from V and 3 bases from J, with 8 bases between. The CDR3 contains 13 residues. The source is a human donor in good health. Some libraries in this study had Jurkat cell RNA spiked in. Source material: naive CD8+ T cells from blood, with Jurkat cell RNA spiked in. Subset in this sample: FACS-sorted CD8+CD4-CCR7+CD45RA+ naive T cells. The chain combines TRBV7-9 with TRBJ2-2; D is undetermined. The CDR3 here is CASRGPDTGELFF. As DNA, the CDR3 is TGTGCCAGCAGGGGTCCGGACACCGGGGAGCTGTTTTTT.